The 20 T cell receptor beta chains below all came from one sample that was sequenced in a study of somatic mutations in cytotoxic T cells in rheumatoid arthritis. The protocol was immunoSEQ multiplex PCR, while the TCRdb copy is restricted to in-frame clones and leaves out a portion. Of roughly 17,000 clones listed, 65% to 85% are singletons. The sequencing input was CD8+ T cells sorted from blood. These receptors came from an adult with rheumatoid arthritis.

The chain recombines TRBV9 with TRBJ2-7; the match to TRBD2 covers 7 bases. After removal of 4 bases from V and 2 bases from J, the junction contained 6 bases not matched to a gene. The CDR3 contains 14 residues. Per the germline V gene, CDR1 is SGDLS and CDR2 is YYNGEE. The CDR3 DNA follows: TGTGCCAGCAGCCCATCTGGGGGGGCCTACGAGCAGTACTTC. Amino acids: CASSPSGGAYEQYF.

The chain links TRBV29-1 to TRBJ1-1; 7 bases are shared with TRBD1. The CDR3 is 14 residues long. Germline V gene sequence: CDR1 SQVTM, CDR2 ANQGSEA. J gave up 1 base and V 6 bases, and 8 bases lay outside the gene matches. The CDR3 reads CSVDREVANTEAFF. For the CDR3, the DNA is TGCAGCGTAGACAGGGAGGTTGCGAACACTGAAGCTTTCTTT.

The chain combines TRBV6-1 with TRBJ2-3; 10 bases are a match to TRBD1. Germline values: CDR1 MNHNS, CDR2 SASEGT. V shed 4 bases, J shed 0 bases, and the junction held 4 bases outside the gene matches. This CDR3 spans 16 amino acids. CDR3 sequence: CASSATGQGSTDTQYF. The DNA of the CDR3 is TGTGCCAGCAGTGCGACGGGACAGGGGAGCACAGATACGCAGTATTTT.

The chain links TRBV9 to TRBJ2-1; D ambiguous. Trimming cost V 0 bases and J 8 bases, with 15 bases left between them. The CDR3 runs to 15 residues. Germline values: CDR1 SGDLS, CDR2 YYNGEE. CDR3 sequence: CASSVGSALRDEQFF. The CDR3 nucleotides read TGTGCCAGCAGCGTAGGGTCAGCGCTTCGAGATGAGCAGTTCTTC.

As for this clone: The germline gene is not matched at one end of the junction; a read error may be the cause. The chain employs TRBV4-1 and TRBJ1-2; 12 bases are a match to TRBD1. Germline values: CDR1 MGHRA, CDR2 YSYEKL. CDR3 length: 14 amino acids. The CDR3 loop reads CASSRVWDRGQGEF. Here the CDR3 DNA reads TGCGCCAGCAGCCGAGTGTGGGACAGGGGGCAGGGGGAGTTC.

V usage is TRBV4-1 and J usage is TRBJ2-7; D uncertain. The V end lost 1 base, the J end lost 1 base, and 11 bases lay between the germline ends. The CDR3 covers 15 residues. CDR1 is MGHRA, CDR2 YSYEKL, per germline. The CDR3 region has the DNA TGCGCCAGCAGCCAAGTAACCACAAATTCCTACGAGCAGTACTTC. Its protein product is CASSQVTTNSYEQYF.

The rearrangement links TRBV4-1 to TRBJ2-3; no firm D call. Germline CDR1 and CDR2: MGHRA and YSYEKL. The CDR3 is 14 amino acids. Trimming removed 4 bases from V and 4 bases from J, with 12 bases in between. CDR3: CASSPLNPPDTQYF. The CDR3 nucleotides are TGCGCCAGCAGCCCCCTTAATCCCCCAGATACGCAGTATTTT.

This chain connects TRBV6-6 to TRBJ1-5, with D perhaps matching TRBD1 (5 bases). The germline V gene encodes CDR1 MNHNY and CDR2 SVGAGI (reference sequence). CDR3 length: 16 amino acids. V lost 4 bases to trimming and J lost 3 bases, with 16 bases between them. CDR3 protein: CASSFRPGRDNQPQHF. The CDR3 nucleotides read TGTGCCAGCAGTTTTCGTCCGGGACGCGACAATCAGCCCCAGCATTTT.

The chain uses TRBV7-9 and TRBJ1-2; D uncertain. The germline V gene encodes CDR1 SEHNR and CDR2 FQNEAQ (reference sequence). The CDR3 is 14 residues long. Trimming took off 5 bases at V and 8 bases at J, with 18 bases between the two ends. The CDR3 reads CASSPTESDFGYTF. The CDR3 coding sequence is TGTGCCAGCAGCCCTACTGAGAGTGATTTCGGCTACACCTTC.

The chain has TRBV19 and TRBJ2-5; 7 nucleotides agree with TRBD2. V trimming: 4 bases; J trimming: 1 base; junction bases outside the gene matches: 3. Germline CDR1 reads LNHDA; CDR2 reads SQIVND (reference sequence). The CDR3 has 14 residues. The CDR3 loop is CASSTWTSQETQYF. The DNA of the CDR3 is TGTGCCAGTAGTACCTGGACTAGCCAAGAGACCCAGTACTTC.

The V and J genes are TRBV19 and TRBJ1-5, with 9 bases lining up with TRBD1. Germline values: CDR1 LNHDA, CDR2 SQIVND (reference sequence). The V segment lost 7 bases and the J segment 7 bases; nucleotides outside the gene matches: 5. This CDR3 spans 13 amino acids. CDR3: CASTGQGRQPQHF. DNA for the CDR3: TGTGCCAGTACCGGACAGGGGAGACAGCCCCAGCATTTT.

This chain connects TRBV10-1 to TRBJ2-1, with D perhaps given as TRBD1 or TRBD2 (5 bases each). Germline CDR1 WNHNN, CDR2 SYGVQD (reference sequence). Between the trimmed V and J ends, which lost 6 bases and 8 bases, there was a span of 20 bases. The CDR3 consists of 15 residues. CDR3 sequence (DNA): TGCGCCAGCAGCGAACCGGGACCATCACGGGATGAGCAGTTCTTC. Translating gives CASSEPGPSRDEQFF.

V is TRBV7-9 and J is TRBJ1-3; D is unresolved. This CDR3 is 13 amino acids long. Germline CDR1 reads SEHNR; CDR2 reads FQNEAQ (reference sequence). The V end lost 5 bases, the J end lost 0 bases, and 5 bases lay between the germline ends. The CDR3 here is CASSRSSGNTIYF. The CDR3 coding sequence is TGTGCCAGCAGCCGCAGCTCTGGAAACACCATATATTTT.

The chain carries TRBV29-1 and TRBJ2-2, with 12 bases lining up with TRBD1. Trimming took 6 bases from V and 5 from J; bases not matched to a gene: 7. CDR1 is SQVTM and CDR2 is ANQGSEA in the germline V gene. The CDR3 is 15 amino acids. As DNA, the CDR3 is TGCAGCGTCGGGGGGACAGGGGGCTTTACCGGGGAGCTGTTTTTT. This encodes CSVGGTGGFTGELFF.

The gene calls are TRBV30 and TRBJ1-2; TRBD1 is a possible D gene (5 bases). This CDR3 is built from 13 residues. Trimming removed 4 bases at V and 8 bases at J, with 17 bases between. The V gene's germline CDR1 is GTSNPN and CDR2 SVGIG (reference sequence). As DNA, the CDR3 is TGTGCCTGGATTCTACGTGGGGCGGGAGGCTACACCTTC. The encoded protein is CAWILRGAGGYTF.

The rearrangement uses TRBV15 and TRBJ2-1; 8 bases are a match to TRBD2. The J segment lost 6 bases and the V segment lost 0 bases, leaving 10 bases of the junction unmatched. This CDR3 has 17 residues. Germline V lookup: CDR1 LNHNV, CDR2 YYDKDF (reference sequence). The CDR3 DNA sequence: TGTGCCACCAGCAGAGATCGTCCGGCGGGGGGCCTCAATGAGCAGTTCTTC. Amino acids: CATSRDRPAGGLNEQFF.

The V gene is TRBV28, the J gene TRBJ1-4; D is uncertain. The germline V and J ends were trimmed by 3 bases and 8 bases, with 22 bases remaining between them. This CDR3 contains 17 residues. Germline lookup yields CDR1 MDHEN and CDR2 SYDVKM. For the CDR3, the DNA is TGTGCCAGCAGTTTTCGGCTTACCGGGAGAAATGGCGAAAAACTGTTTTTT. Protein sequence: CASSFRLTGRNGEKLFF.

The chain links TRBV4-1 to TRBJ2-7; tentatively, D is TRBD2 (5 bases). V lost 1 base, J lost 0 bases, and 7 bases lay in between. Germline V CDR1 and CDR2: MGHRA, YSYEKL. This CDR3 is 14 amino acids long. The CDR3 DNA sequence: TGCGCCAGCAGCCAAGTAGGGAGCTCCTACGAGCAGTACTTC. This sequence encodes CASSQVGSSYEQYF.

This rearrangement joins TRBV5-6 to TRBJ2-2; D perhaps matches TRBD1 (6 bases). The CDR3 has 18 amino acids. CDR1 SGHDT and CDR2 YYEEEE come from the germline V gene. Trimming shortened V by 2 bases and J by 5 bases, and 22 bases separated the two germline ends. The CDR3 loop reads CASSLGGTGILTTGELFF. The CDR3 bases are TGTGCCAGCAGCTTAGGCGGAACAGGGATCCTAACGACCGGGGAGCTGTTTTTT.

V and J are TRBV6-1 and TRBJ2-2, with 7 positions matching TRBD2. This CDR3 region has 17 residues. Germline values: CDR1 MNHNS, CDR2 SASEGT. J lost 4 bases, V lost 3 bases, and 11 bases had no gene match. The CDR3 sequence: CASSDVFGGGPTGELFF. CDR3 DNA: TGTGCCAGCAGTGATGTATTTGGGGGGGGACCCACCGGGGAGCTGTTTTTT.